Shown below are 27 T cell receptor beta chains from a single sample sequenced in a study of blood T cells in healthy people across ages. Next came a second PCR, run for about 7 to 12 cycles, which used a sample-barcoded 5' primer along with a J-beta primer mix. TCRdb fed the 5' RACE reads into MiXCR, producing one record per CDR3 protein. In the table there are hundreds of thousands of distinct CDR3 sequences, around 26% of which are singletons. Sequenced material: blood. The receptor source for this set is a woman aged 80 or older in good health.

This clonotype was seen many times. The CDR3 DNA is TGTGCCAGCACCCGGAGGACGGGCACTGAAGCTTTCTTT. Translating it yields CASTRRTGTEAFF. J is TRBJ1-1 and V is TRBV6-2 or TRBV6-3; D not certain. CDR1 is MNHEY, CDR2 SVGEGT, per germline. Trimming cost V 7 bases and J 4 bases, with 13 bases left between them. CDR3 size: 13 residues.

Points on this clonotype: One base away lies a much larger clone, so this may be a sequencing read error. The V and J genes are TRBV3-1 and TRBJ2-1, with 7 bases matching TRBD1. Germline CDR1 LGHDT, CDR2 YNNKEL (reference sequence). The CDR3 is made up of 16 amino acids. The DNA for the CDR3 is TGTGCCTGCAGCCCAGTGGGCAGGGGGACCTACAATGAGCAGTTCTTC. This encodes CACSPVGRGTYNEQFF.

This clonotype was seen a handful of times. The chain links TRBV6-5 to TRBJ2-2, with D perhaps given as TRBD1 or TRBD2 (6 bases each). Trimming pared 6 bases from V and 5 bases from J, leaving 16 bases between. The CDR3 runs to 15 residues. Germline CDR1 and CDR2: MNHEY and SVGAGI. CDR3 in DNA: TGTGCCAGCAGCCGTTACAGGGCGGGGACCGGGGAGCTGTTTTTT. Its protein is CASSRYRAGTGELFF.

A note on this clonotype: With a much larger clone just one base away, this may be a read error. The chain combines TRBV20-1 with TRBJ2-5; the D gene is possibly TRBD1 (6 bases). With the DNA end fitting TRBJ2-7 better, the J assignment may be wrong. The CDR3 totals 14 residues. Germline CDR1 is DFQATT and CDR2 is SNEGSKA (reference sequence). The CDR3 bases are TGCAGTGCTTTACAGGGCAGAAATACTAACGAGCAGTACTTC. Protein product: CSALQGRNTNEQYF.

This chain uses TRBV30 with TRBJ1-2; the D is unclear. The CDR3 consists of 12 residues. The ends were cut back, 4 bases at V and 6 bases at J, with 12 bases in the middle. Germline-derived CDR1 and CDR2 are GTSNPN and SVGIG (reference sequence). CDR3 residues: CAWTWAYDGYTF. The CDR3 DNA reads as TGTGCCTGGACGTGGGCATACGATGGCTACACCTTC.

The rearrangement links TRBV6-1 to TRBJ1-4, with 8 positions matching TRBD1. Losses at the gene ends were 9 bases for V and 16 bases for J; bases not matched to a gene: 19. Per the germline V gene, CDR1 is MNHNS and CDR2 is SASEGT. The length of the CDR3 is 14 residues. The CDR3 protein is CASNRDRPTDTQFF. In nucleotides, the CDR3 is TGTGCCAGTAACCGGGACAGGCCCACAGATACGCAGTTTTTT.

In this sample, this clonotype turned up many times. V usage is TRBV7-2 and J usage is TRBJ2-3, with D maybe TRBD2 (6 bases). CDR1 and CDR2 from the germline V gene are SGHTA and FQGNSA. The CDR3 sequence is 13 residues long. Trimming took off 1 base at V and 5 bases at J, with 7 bases between the two ends. CDR3 sequence (DNA): TGTGCCAGCAGCTTAGGGCGGGAAGATACGCAGTATTTT. Amino acids: CASSLGREDTQYF.

The chain carries TRBV20-1 and TRBJ2-1, with TRBD2 matching 7 bases. This CDR3 comprises 15 residues. Germline lookup yields CDR1 DFQATT and CDR2 SNEGSKA (reference sequence). With 2 bases clipped from V and 4 bases from J, the junction kept 8 bases outside the gene matches. Written as DNA, the CDR3 is TGCAGTGCTAGATCCTTACTAGCGACATACAATGAGCAGTTCTTC. Protein sequence: CSARSLLATYNEQFF.

The table lists this clonotype with a few counts. The rearrangement uses TRBV18 and TRBJ2-3, with D possibly TRBD1 on 5 matching bases. CDR3 length equals 13 residues. Per germline, CDR1 KGHSH and CDR2 LQKENI. V was pared by 2 bases and J by 4 bases, with 7 bases between. The CDR3 spells CASSPGASDTQYF. The CDR3 DNA follows: TGTGCCAGCTCACCAGGGGCCTCAGATACGCAGTATTTT.

This clonotype was recorded a few times. One end of the junction varies from germline; a read error may be responsible. J is TRBJ1-5 and V is TRBV5-5, with a tentative D call TRBD1 (6 bases). The germline V gene encodes CDR1 SGHKS and CDR2 YYEKEE (reference sequence). This CDR3 spans 16 amino acids. This chain's CDR3 is CASSLGTAAINQPRHF. The CDR3 DNA follows: TGTGCCAGCAGCTTGGGGACAGCCGCTATAAATCAGCCCCGGCATTTT.

This clonotype was counted many times. The rearrangement joins TRBV6-1 to TRBJ2-5, with D possibly called TRBD1 or TRBD2 (6 bases each). This CDR3 has 14 residues. V gave up 8 bases and J gave up 5 bases, with 18 bases separating them. Germline CDR1 MNHNS, CDR2 SASEGT. The CDR3: CASVSGGAGETQYF. The CDR3 DNA follows: TGTGCCAGCGTCTCCGGGGGCGCAGGGGAGACCCAGTACTTC.

The chain carries TRBV20-1 and TRBJ1-6, with 7 bases identical to TRBD1. The CDR3 extends over 16 amino acids. Germline V gene lookup returns CDR1 DFQATT and CDR2 SNEGSKA (reference sequence). Trimming at V came to 3 bases and at J to 7 bases, leaving 12 bases not matched to a gene. The CDR3 DNA is TGCAGTGCTAGGGCAAACAGGGGCGGCTGGAATTCACCCCTCCACTTT. Its translation: CSARANRGGWNSPLHF.

Points on this clonotype: A read error may explain this, as a much larger clone is one base away. J is TRBJ2-5 and V is TRBV6-2 or TRBV6-3; D is uncertain. The germline V gene encodes CDR1 MNHEY and CDR2 SVGEGT. Trimming pared 8 bases from V and 2 bases from J, leaving 12 bases between. The CDR3 loop spans 13 amino acids. Written as DNA, the CDR3 is TGTGCCAGCGGCCGATTGCGGCAAGAGACCCAGTACTTC. This translates into CASGRLRQETQYF.

The chain employs TRBV20-1 and TRBJ1-5; the D is unclear. The ends were cut back, 6 bases at V and 4 bases at J, with 13 bases in the middle. This CDR3 has 13 residues. Germline values: CDR1 DFQATT, CDR2 SNEGSKA (reference sequence). Here the CDR3 DNA reads TGCAGTGCCAGGAGGACCACAAATCAGCCCCAGCATTTT. It is translated as CSARRTTNQPQHF.

CDR3 nucleotide sequence: TGTGCCAGCAGTTACTCCGGACAGGCGTGGGGAAATGGCTACACCTTC. Amino acids: CASSYSGQAWGNGYTF. The chain is built from TRBV6-2 or TRBV6-3 and TRBJ1-2, with 7 bases aligning to TRBD1. The CDR3 spans 16 residues. Per the germline V gene, CDR1 is MNHEY and CDR2 is SVGEGT. The J segment lost 6 bases and the V segment lost 0 bases, leaving 10 bases of the junction unmatched.

CDR3 sequence (DNA): TGCAGTGCTAGCAACTCGGGAGGCGGGGAGCTGTTTTTT. It encodes CSASNSGGGELFF. The rearrangement links TRBV20-1 to TRBJ2-2; 7 bases are shared with TRBD2. V was pared by 3 bases and J by 7 bases, with 5 bases of the junction left unmatched. CDR1 and CDR2 (germline): DFQATT, SNEGSKA (reference sequence). The CDR3 totals 13 residues.

This clonotype was observed at least ten times. The rearrangement links TRBV9 to TRBJ2-3, with 10 bases identical to TRBD2. Per the germline V gene, CDR1 is SGDLS and CDR2 is YYNGEE. Trimming cost V 6 bases and J 6 bases; bases outside gene matches: 7. This CDR3 is 14 amino acids long. CDR3 in amino acids: CASKASGGIDTQYF. The CDR3 DNA reads as TGTGCCAGCAAGGCTAGCGGGGGCATCGATACGCAGTATTTT.

Comment on this clonotype: This is likely an artifact of a read error, given a far larger clone one base away. The gene calls are TRBV20-1 and TRBJ1-2; TRBD1 matches 9 bases. Germline CDR1 DFQATT, CDR2 SNEGSKA (reference sequence). V lost 3 bases, J lost 5 bases, and 1 base stayed unmatched. The CDR3 consists of 12 residues. CDR3 region: CSASGTGYGYTF. The CDR3 DNA reads as TGCAGTGCTAGCGGGACAGGGTATGGCTACACCTTC.

The genes are TRBV7-2 and TRBJ2-1; D unresolved. The CDR3 is 12 residues long. Germline V gene lookup returns CDR1 SGHTA and CDR2 FQGNSA. V dropped 3 bases and J dropped 7 bases, with 7 bases sitting between them. CDR3 nucleotides: TGTGCCAGCAGCTTCCCCAGGAATGAGCAGTTCTTC. Translating it yields CASSFPRNEQFF.

This clonotype showed up many times. This chain links TRBV6-1 with TRBJ2-4, with D unclear. Trimming left V 5 bases short and J 0 bases short, with 11 bases between. The CDR3 consists of 15 residues. Germline V gene sequence: CDR1 MNHNS, CDR2 SASEGT. In DNA form, the CDR3 reads TGTGCCAGCAGTATCTCTGCCGAAGCCAAAAACATTCAGTACTTC. Translation gives CASSISAEAKNIQYF.

This clonotype was observed at least ten times. The gene calls are TRBV6-5 and TRBJ2-7; 10 bases are shared with TRBD1. The CDR3 has 16 amino acids. Germline V lookup: CDR1 MNHEY, CDR2 SVGAGI. V lost 2 bases and J lost 2; bases outside the gene matches: 6. Here the CDR3 DNA reads TGTGCCAGCAGTTACGCCCGGGACAGGGGCACCTACGAGCAGTACTTC. Translated, it gives CASSYARDRGTYEQYF.

This clonotype was counted a few times. The chain links TRBV20-1 to TRBJ1-1; D is uncertain. Trimming took 2 bases from V and 4 from J, leaving 5 bases between them. The germline CDR1 and CDR2 sequences are DFQATT and SNEGSKA (reference sequence). CDR3 length equals 11 residues. The CDR3 DNA is TGCAGTGCTAGATTGAGCACTGAAGCTTTCTTT. It yields the protein CSARLSTEAFF.

In its sample, this clonotype was seen many times. This sequence joins TRBV24-1 and TRBJ2-1; the match to TRBD2 covers 14 bases. V trimming: 7 bases; J trimming: 9 bases; junction bases outside the gene matches: 4. This CDR3 comprises 14 residues. Germline V gene lookup returns CDR1 KGHDR and CDR2 SFDVKD. CDR3 DNA: TGTGCCACCAGGACTAGCGGGGGGGCCCCTGAGCAGTTCTTC. Residues: CATRTSGGAPEQFF.

Ten or more counts support this clonotype. V gene TRBV6-2 or TRBV6-3 combines with J gene TRBJ2-7, with D possibly TRBD2 on 6 matching bases. The CDR3 is made up of 14 amino acids. CDR1 is MNHEY, CDR2 SVGEGT, per germline. V lost 7 bases to trimming and J lost 0 bases, with 13 bases between them. In DNA form, the CDR3 reads TGTGCCAGCACGGCGGGGCAGGGCTCCTACGAGCAGTACTTC. Residues: CASTAGQGSYEQYF.

The chain employs TRBV7-9 and TRBJ2-1, with D possibly TRBD1 on 5 matching bases. Trimming took 5 bases from V and 11 from J, leaving 13 bases between them. The CDR3 loop spans 12 amino acids. Germline V gene sequence: CDR1 SEHNR, CDR2 FQNEAQ (reference sequence). CDR3 protein: CASSPGLPQQFF. The CDR3 DNA is TGTGCCAGCAGCCCAGGGTTACCCCAGCAGTTCTTC.

The gene calls are TRBV10-3 and TRBJ2-1; no clear D gene. V shed 4 bases and J shed 5 bases, with 9 bases lying between them. The CDR3 consists of 13 residues. Per germline, CDR1 ENHRY and CDR2 SYGVKD. Here the CDR3 reads CAISGSSDNEQFF. DNA for the CDR3: TGTGCCATCAGTGGGTCTAGTGACAATGAGCAGTTCTTC.

V gene TRBV5-1 combines with J gene TRBJ2-7, with a possible D match to TRBD1 (5 bases). Trimming took 0 bases from V and 2 from J, leaving 12 bases between them. Germline V gives CDR1 SGHRS, CDR2 YFSETQ. The CDR3 spans 15 residues. This CDR3 is CASSLGGSQAYEQYF. In nucleotides, the CDR3 is TGCGCCAGCAGCTTGGGGGGCAGTCAAGCCTACGAGCAGTACTTC.